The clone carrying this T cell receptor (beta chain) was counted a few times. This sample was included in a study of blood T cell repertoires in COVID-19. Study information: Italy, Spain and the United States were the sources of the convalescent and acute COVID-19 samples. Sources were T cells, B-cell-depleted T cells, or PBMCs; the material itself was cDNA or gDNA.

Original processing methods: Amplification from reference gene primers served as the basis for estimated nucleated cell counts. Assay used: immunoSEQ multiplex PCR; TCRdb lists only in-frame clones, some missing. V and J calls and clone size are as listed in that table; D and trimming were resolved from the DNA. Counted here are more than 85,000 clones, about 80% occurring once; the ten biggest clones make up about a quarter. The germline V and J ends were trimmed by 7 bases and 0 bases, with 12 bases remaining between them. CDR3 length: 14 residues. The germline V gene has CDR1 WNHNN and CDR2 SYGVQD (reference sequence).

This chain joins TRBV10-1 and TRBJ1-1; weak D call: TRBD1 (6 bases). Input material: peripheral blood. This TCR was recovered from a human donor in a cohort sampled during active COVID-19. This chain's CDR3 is CASNTGSMNTEAFF. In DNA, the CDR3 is TGCGCCAGCAATACAGGGAGCATGAACACTGAAGCTTTCTTT.